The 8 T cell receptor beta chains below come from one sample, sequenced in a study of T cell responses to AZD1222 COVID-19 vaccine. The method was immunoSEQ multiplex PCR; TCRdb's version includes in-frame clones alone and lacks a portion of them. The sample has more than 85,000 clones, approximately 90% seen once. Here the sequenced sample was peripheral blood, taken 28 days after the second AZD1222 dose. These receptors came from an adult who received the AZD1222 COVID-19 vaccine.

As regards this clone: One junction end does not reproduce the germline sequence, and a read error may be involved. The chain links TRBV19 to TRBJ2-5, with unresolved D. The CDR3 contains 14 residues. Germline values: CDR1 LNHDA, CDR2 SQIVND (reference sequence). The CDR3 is CASSIRRDQETQYF. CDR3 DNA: TGTGCCAGTAGTATACGCCGAGACCAAGAAACCCAGTACTTC. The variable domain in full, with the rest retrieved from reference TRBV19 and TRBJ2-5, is DGGITQSPKYLFRKEGQNVTLSCEQNLNHDAMYWYRQDPGQGLRLIYYSQIVNDFQKGDIAEGYSVSREKKESFPLTVTSAQKNPTAFYLCASSIRRDQETQYFGPGTRLLVL.

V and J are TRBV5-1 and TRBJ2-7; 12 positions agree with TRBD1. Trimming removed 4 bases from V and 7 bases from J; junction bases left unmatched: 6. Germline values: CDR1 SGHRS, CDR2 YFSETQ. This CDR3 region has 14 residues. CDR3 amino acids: CASSPGQGAREQYF. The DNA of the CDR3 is TGCGCCAGCAGCCCGGGACAGGGGGCGCGGGAGCAGTACTTC.

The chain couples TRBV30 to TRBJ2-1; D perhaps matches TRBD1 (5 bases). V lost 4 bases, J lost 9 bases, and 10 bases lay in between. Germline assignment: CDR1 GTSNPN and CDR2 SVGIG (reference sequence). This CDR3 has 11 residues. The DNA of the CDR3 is TGTGCCTGGACTGCTGACAGTGAGCAGTTCTTC. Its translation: CAWTADSEQFF.

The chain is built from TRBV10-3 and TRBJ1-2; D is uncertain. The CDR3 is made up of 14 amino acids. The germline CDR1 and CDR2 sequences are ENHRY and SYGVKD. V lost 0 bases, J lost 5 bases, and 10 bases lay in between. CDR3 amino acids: CAISESGPTYGYTF. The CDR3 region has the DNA TGTGCCATCAGTGAGTCCGGACCGACGTATGGCTACACCTTC.

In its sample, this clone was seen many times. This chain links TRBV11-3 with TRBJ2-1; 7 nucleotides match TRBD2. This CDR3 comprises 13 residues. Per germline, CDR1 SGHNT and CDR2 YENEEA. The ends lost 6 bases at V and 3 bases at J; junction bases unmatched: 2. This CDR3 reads CASSQRGYNEQFF. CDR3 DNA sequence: TGTGCCAGCAGTCAGCGGGGCTACAATGAGCAGTTCTTC.

CDR3: CASSLDSGNTIYF. The CDR3 coding sequence is TGTGCCAGCAGTTTGGACTCTGGAAACACCATATATTTT. This chain joins TRBV2 and TRBJ1-3; D call uncertain. CDR1 and CDR2 (germline): SNHLY, FYNNEI. V dropped 5 bases and J dropped 0 bases, with 5 bases sitting between them. The CDR3 is 13 amino acids.

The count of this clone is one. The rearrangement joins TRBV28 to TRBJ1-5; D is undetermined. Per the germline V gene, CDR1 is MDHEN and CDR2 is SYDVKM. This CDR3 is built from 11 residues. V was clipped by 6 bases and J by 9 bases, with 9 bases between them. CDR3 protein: CASSQHWPQHF. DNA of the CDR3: TGTGCCAGCAGCCAACATTGGCCCCAGCATTTT.

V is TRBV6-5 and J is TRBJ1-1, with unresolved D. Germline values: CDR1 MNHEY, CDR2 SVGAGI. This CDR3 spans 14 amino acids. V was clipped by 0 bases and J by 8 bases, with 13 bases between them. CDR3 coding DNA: TGTGCCAGCAGTTACTCAGCCCAATTATCCGAAGCTTTCTTT. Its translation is CASSYSAQLSEAFF.